This TCR beta chain appears in the sequencing data of a study of cytomegalovirus exposure and HLA in healthy donors. Whole-study findings and limits: Later on, an analysis showed TCR association rates differing by HLA locus, with DRB1 the most and HLA-C the fewest. Earlier results showed most TCR beta V segments being productive about 90% or about 30% of the time. The authors enumerated around 150 TCR beta chains as linked to cytomegalovirus. Researchers reported in a later analysis that common viral pathogens appeared linked to several top clusters.

The PCR was carried out with 60 Vbeta primers and 13 Jbeta primers. Sequenced by immunoSEQ multiplex PCR; TCRdb stores in-frame clones only, minus some. The sample is made up of around 200,000 clones, and the top ten hold about 1% of it. Comment on this clone: Antigen unknown.

The CDR3 spans 16 residues. The ends lost 1 base at V and 0 bases at J; junction bases unmatched: 0. Per germline, CDR1 SSHAT and CDR2 FNYEAQ (reference sequence). Specimen: PBMCs. The receptor was derived from a woman under 40 in good health and CMV-seropositive. V and J are TRBV7-7 and TRBJ2-3; 11 bases map to TRBD2. The CDR3 protein is CASSLVAGGSTDTQYF. DNA for the CDR3: TGTGCCAGCAGCTTAGTAGCGGGAGGGAGCACAGATACGCAGTATTTT.